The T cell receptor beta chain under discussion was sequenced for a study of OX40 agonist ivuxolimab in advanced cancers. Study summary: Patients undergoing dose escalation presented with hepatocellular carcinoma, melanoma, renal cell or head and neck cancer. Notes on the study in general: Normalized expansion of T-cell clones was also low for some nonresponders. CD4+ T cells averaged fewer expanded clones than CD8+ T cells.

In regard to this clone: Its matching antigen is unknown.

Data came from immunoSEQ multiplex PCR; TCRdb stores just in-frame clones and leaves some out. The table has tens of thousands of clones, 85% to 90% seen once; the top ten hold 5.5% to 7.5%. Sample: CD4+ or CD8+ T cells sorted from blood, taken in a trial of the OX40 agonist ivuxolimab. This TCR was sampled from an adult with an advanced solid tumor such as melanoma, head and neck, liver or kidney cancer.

The CDR3 region is CASSFRGQTTSNSPLHF. DNA for the CDR3: TGTGCCAGCAGCTTCCGTGGACAGACCACTTCCAATTCACCCCTCCACTTT. The V gene is TRBV11-2, the J gene TRBJ1-6; D perhaps matches TRBD1 (6 bases). The V gene lost 3 bases and the J gene lost 7 bases, with 19 bases spanning the gap. The CDR3 totals 17 residues. Germline CDR1 SGHAT, CDR2 FQNNGV.